The source of this T cell receptor (beta chain) is a study of cytomegalovirus exposure and HLA in healthy donors. In regard to this clone: No antigen is known for it.

CDR1 SNHLY and CDR2 FYNNEI come from the germline V gene. V dropped 5 bases and J dropped 8 bases, with 15 bases sitting between them. The CDR3 runs to 13 residues. The PCR used 60 Vbeta and 13 Jbeta primers. Method: immunoSEQ multiplex PCR; TCRdb's copy keeps in-frame clones and lacks some. In the table there are roughly 120,000 clones, roughly 80% of which are singletons. Regarding the study as a whole: Equally common other TCR beta chains were less clonally expanded than HLA-associated ones, a later analysis found.

The sequenced material came from PBMCs. The TCR was taken from a woman aged 50 to 60 in good health and CMV-seropositive. V is TRBV2 and J is TRBJ1-2; D not certain. CDR3 sequence (DNA): TGTGCCAGCAGTCTCGGATTTGGGAGCGGCTACACCTTC. Its translation is CASSLGFGSGYTF.